The 8 T cell receptor beta chains given below trace back to one sample, sequenced in a study of shared clonotypes between healthy human individuals (dated by TCRdb to between 2020 and 2021). To prepare the library, the immunoSEQ multiplex PCR assay was applied. This immuneACCESS table, as held by TCRdb, lists in-frame sequences with V and J called but not all clones. Of the missing ones, under half trace to an unresolved V gene in checked studies; the others have no known cause. The sample data list about 1 million clones, and 70% to 80% of these were observed just once. The ten biggest clones cover about 1.5% of the sample. The sequenced sample was memory CD4+ T cells sorted from blood. According to the study, the label for this sample's cell subset or site signals: CD45RA-negative fraction. The receptors stem from a man between 18 and 35 years old in good health.

This clone appeared a few times. This chain uses TRBV2 with TRBJ2-3; 9 positions match TRBD1. Germline V gene sequence: CDR1 SNHLY, CDR2 FYNNEI. The CDR3 is 13 amino acids. With 11 bases clipped from V and 4 bases from J, the junction kept 7 bases outside the gene matches. The CDR3 nucleotides read TGTGCCGGAGGGACAGGGAGTTCAGATACGCAGTATTTT. It encodes CAGGTGSSDTQYF.

There are many counts of this clone. Distinct nucleotide sequences in the sample also encode this CDR3. The J gene is TRBJ2-2, the V gene TRBV5-1; no definite D call. Germline loops: CDR1 SGHRS, CDR2 YFSETQ. Trimming stripped 4 bases from V and 0 bases from J, with 4 bases between. The CDR3 runs to 13 residues. The CDR3 sequence: CASSPANTGELFF. For the CDR3, the DNA is TGCGCCAGCAGCCCCGCGAACACCGGGGAGCTGTTTTTT.

Concerning this clone itself: This sample also contains other DNA sequences that code for the same CDR3. The rearrangement uses TRBV18 and TRBJ1-1, with 10 bases that match TRBD1. Trimming cost V 3 bases and J 4 bases; bases outside gene matches: 2. The CDR3 sequence is 14 residues long. Germline V CDR1 and CDR2: KGHSH, LQKENI. As DNA, the CDR3 is TGTGCCAGCTCACCGGGACAGGGGACCACTGAAGCTTTCTTT. This gives the protein CASSPGQGTTEAFF.

The chain recombines TRBV18 with TRBJ2-7; no clear D gene. The ends were cut back, 0 bases at V and 3 bases at J, with 12 bases in the middle. Germline V gene lookup returns CDR1 KGHSH and CDR2 LQKENI. The CDR3 loop spans 15 amino acids. The chain's CDR3 is CASSPPSANLYEQYF. CDR3 nucleotide sequence: TGTGCCAGCTCACCACCTTCGGCAAACCTCTACGAGCAGTACTTC.

The chain recombines TRBV2 with TRBJ2-6; 7 positions match TRBD1. The CDR3 totals 16 residues. Germline V gene data show CDR1 as SNHLY and CDR2 as FYNNEI. J gave up 0 bases and V 8 bases, and 7 bases lay outside the gene matches. The DNA of the CDR3 is TGTGCCAGCTCCGGGACAGCTAGCTCTGGGGCCAACGTCCTGACTTTC. As protein: CASSGTASSGANVLTF.

A word on this clone: The likely explanation is a read error, given a far larger clone one base away. V and J are TRBV7-8 and TRBJ2-6; D unresolved. The CDR3 loop spans 15 amino acids. The V gene's germline CDR1 is SGHVS and CDR2 FQNEAQ. The V end lost 0 bases, the J end lost 2 bases, and 5 bases lay between the germline ends. CDR3 in DNA: TGTGCCAGCAGCTTAGCAGGGACTGGGGCCAACGTCCTGACTTTC. It is translated as CASSLAGTGANVLTF.

The chain joins TRBV7-2 to TRBJ1-1; the D gene is possibly TRBD1 (5 bases). The germline CDR1 and CDR2 sequences are SGHTA and FQGNSA. Deletions cut 4 bases from V and 4 bases from J, with 13 bases between. The CDR3 is 14 residues long. The CDR3 protein is CASSSDGAGTEAFF. CDR3 bases: TGTGCCAGCAGCTCAGACGGGGCTGGCACTGAAGCTTTCTTT.

The rearrangement joins TRBV5-1 to TRBJ1-5, with D possibly matching TRBD1 (6 bases). CDR1 is SGHRS and CDR2 is YFSETQ in the germline V gene. Trimming took off 2 bases at V and 5 bases at J, with 11 bases between the two ends. This CDR3 comprises 14 residues. The CDR3 spells CASSLRQVDQPQHF. The DNA for the CDR3 is TGCGCCAGCAGCTTAAGACAGGTTGATCAGCCCCAGCATTTT.